These 14 T cell receptor beta chains share one sample of origin, sequenced in a study of blood T cell repertoires in COVID-19. Assay used: immunoSEQ multiplex PCR; TCRdb lists only in-frame clones, some missing. The sample has approximately 310,000 clones; around 90% are singletons. Material: peripheral blood. These receptor sequences come from a man aged 50 to 60 with active or convalescent COVID-19.

This clone came up once. V and J are TRBV6-2 or TRBV6-3 and TRBJ2-6, with a weak D call TRBD1 (7 bases). The ends were cut back, 4 bases at V and 0 bases at J, with 10 bases in the middle. The germline gives CDR1 MNHEY, CDR2 SVGEGT. The CDR3 is 16 amino acids. The CDR3 nucleotides read TGTGCCAGCAGTTCAGGGGGGTACTCTGGGGCCAACGTCCTGACTTTC. Protein product: CASSSGGYSGANVLTF.

The chain employs TRBV24-1 and TRBJ2-3; 10 bases agree with TRBD2. CDR1 KGHDR and CDR2 SFDVKD come from the germline V gene. V was pared by 5 bases and J by 5 bases, with 12 bases of the junction left unmatched. CDR3 length: 17 residues. In nucleotides, the CDR3 is TGTGCCACCAGTGGCTTGCAAGCGGGAGGGCAGAGAGATACGCAGTATTTT. Encoded protein: CATSGLQAGGQRDTQYF.

This chain uses TRBV5-1 with TRBJ1-6; TRBD1 agrees at 7 bases. This CDR3 comprises 17 residues. CDR1 SGHRS and CDR2 YFSETQ come from the germline V gene. V trimming: 4 bases; J trimming: 7 bases; junction bases outside the gene matches: 14. Written as DNA, the CDR3 is TGCGCCAGCAGCACCCTACCTGGGACAGAGGGAAATTCACCCCTCCACTTT. Translated: CASSTLPGTEGNSPLHF.

This rearrangement joins TRBV2 to TRBJ1-1, with 7 bases lining up with TRBD1. CDR1 and CDR2 (germline): SNHLY, FYNNEI. This CDR3 contains 16 residues. V lost 4 bases and J lost 5; bases outside the gene matches: 13. The CDR3 loop reads CASSGTRDRIGTEAFF. The CDR3 DNA is TGTGCCAGCAGTGGAACCCGGGACAGAATAGGGACTGAAGCTTTCTTT.

The rearrangement links TRBV11-2 to TRBJ1-4; 7 bases map to TRBD1. V shed 4 bases and J 8 bases; nucleotides not matched to a gene: 10. Per the germline V gene, CDR1 is SGHAT and CDR2 is FQNNGV. The CDR3 is 15 residues long. CDR3: CASSSLGTADEKLFF. The CDR3 nucleotides are TGTGCCAGCAGCTCTCTCGGGACAGCTGACGAAAAACTGTTTTTT. The complete variable domain, with remaining parts taken from reference TRBV11-2 and TRBJ1-4, reads EAGVAQSPRYKIIEKRQSVAFWCNPISGHATLYWYQQILGQGPKLLIQFQNNGVVDDSQLPKDRFSAERLKGVDSTLKIQPAKLEDSAVYLCASSSLGTADEKLFFGSGTQLSVL.

The chain couples TRBV7-9 to TRBJ2-3; D unresolved. Germline lookup yields CDR1 SEHNR and CDR2 FQNEAQ (reference sequence). Trimming cost V 4 bases and J 2 bases, with 10 bases left between them. CDR3 length: 14 amino acids. CDR3 in amino acids: CASSSAGSTDTQYF. The CDR3 nucleotides read TGTGCCAGCAGCTCCGCCGGGTCCACAGATACGCAGTATTTT.

J is TRBJ1-3 and V is TRBV28, with no clear D. The CDR3 spans 12 residues. Germline CDR1 MDHEN, CDR2 SYDVKM. V lost 6 bases and J lost 0, with 3 bases in between. The DNA for the CDR3 is TGTGCCAGCAGGAGCTCTGGAAACACCATATATTTT. Translated: CASRSSGNTIYF.

The V call is TRBV5-6, the J call TRBJ2-1; D may be TRBD2 (6 bases). Germline loops: CDR1 SGHDT, CDR2 YYEEEE. This CDR3 has 17 amino acids. The ends were cut back, 0 bases at V and 4 bases at J, with 17 bases in the middle. CDR3 in DNA: TGTGCCAGCAGCTTGGAGGTCCAGCGGGTTGAGTACAATGAGCAGTTCTTC. The encoded protein is CASSLEVQRVEYNEQFF.

The chain employs TRBV20-1 and TRBJ1-5, with TRBD1 matching over 7 bases. Trimming at V came to 3 bases and at J to 0 bases, leaving 8 bases not matched to a gene. The CDR3 is made up of 16 amino acids. Germline CDR1 and CDR2: DFQATT and SNEGSKA (reference sequence). The CDR3 region has the DNA TGCAGTGCTAGTGAGACAGGGCCTTTTAGCAATCAGCCCCAGCATTTT. Translation: CSASETGPFSNQPQHF.

The genes are TRBV4-1 and TRBJ2-3; a weak D match, TRBD2 (6 bases). The CDR3 is 18 amino acids. The ends were cut back, 1 base at V and 1 base at J, with 18 bases in the middle. The V gene's germline CDR1 is MGHRA and CDR2 YSYEKL. The CDR3 protein is CASSQAPPRAGRTDTQYF. CDR3 nucleotides: TGCGCCAGCAGCCAAGCCCCCCCACGAGCGGGCCGCACAGATACGCAGTATTTT.

The CDR3 DNA sequence: TGTGCCAGCAGCTCCCGGGACAGGGATCGAACAGATACGCAGTATTTT. Its protein product is CASSSRDRDRTDTQYF. This chain uses TRBV3-1 (or the pseudogene TRBV3-2) with TRBJ2-3; the match to TRBD1 covers 9 bases. Germline trimming cut 5 bases from V and 3 bases from J; bases unmatched to any gene: 9. CDR3 size: 16 residues. The V gene's germline CDR1 is LGHDT and CDR2 YNNKEL (reference sequence).

CDR3 DNA sequence: TGCACCAGCAGCCTACGGTCAGCGGGAGGGCCGTATGAGCAGTTCTTC. Translated: CTSSLRSAGGPYEQFF. The chain employs TRBV1 and TRBJ2-1; the listed D gene, TRBD2, was not tested against the DNA. TRBV1 is labeled a pseudogene. This CDR3 is built from 16 residues.

This sequence joins TRBV24-1 and TRBJ2-3, with 7 nucleotides matching TRBD1. Germline CDR1 and CDR2: KGHDR and SFDVKD. CDR3 size: 13 residues. With V trimmed by 4 bases and J by 3 bases, 0 bases remained unmatched. CDR3 sequence: CATSETGTDTQYF. The CDR3 DNA follows: TGTGCCACCAGTGAGACAGGGACAGATACGCAGTATTTT.

The chain employs TRBV2 and TRBJ2-5; possible D gene TRBD2, 6 bases. Trimming took 0 bases from V and 2 from J, leaving 13 bases between them. Germline CDR1 and CDR2: SNHLY and FYNNEI. The CDR3 has 16 amino acids. The CDR3 bases are TGTGCCAGCAGTGAAGCGGGACTCGGAGGTCAAGAGACCCAGTACTTC. Translated, it gives CASSEAGLGGQETQYF.